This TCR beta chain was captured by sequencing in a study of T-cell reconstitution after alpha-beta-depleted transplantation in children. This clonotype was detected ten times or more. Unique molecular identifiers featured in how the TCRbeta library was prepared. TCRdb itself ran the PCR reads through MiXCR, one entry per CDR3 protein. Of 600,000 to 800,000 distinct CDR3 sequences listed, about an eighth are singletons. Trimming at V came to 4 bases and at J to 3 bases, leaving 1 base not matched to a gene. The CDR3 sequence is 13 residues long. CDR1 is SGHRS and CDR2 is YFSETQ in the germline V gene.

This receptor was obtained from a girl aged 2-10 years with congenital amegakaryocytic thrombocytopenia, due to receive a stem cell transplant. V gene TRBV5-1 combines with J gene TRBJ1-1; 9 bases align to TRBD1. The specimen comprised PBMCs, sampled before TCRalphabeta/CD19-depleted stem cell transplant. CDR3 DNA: TGCGCCAGCAGCCGGGACAGGGACACTGAAGCTTTCTTT. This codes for CASSRDRDTEAFF.